The present TCR beta chain was sequenced within a study of blood T cell repertoires in COVID-19. As for the study in general: The cDNA or gDNA used as material had been derived from T cells, B-cell-depleted T cells, or PBMCs.

This clone has just one count. V was cut by 4 bases and J by 2 bases, with 11 bases left in between. The CDR3 is made up of 14 amino acids. Germline V gene lookup returns CDR1 KGHDR and CDR2 SFDVKD. Source study methods: It was from reference gene primer amplification that nucleated cell counts were estimated. Measured with immunoSEQ multiplex PCR; TCRdb has only the in-frame clones, and not every one. The D gene and trimming were derived from the DNA, and the V and J assignments and clone size from that table. The repertoire holds roughly 130,000 clones, with around three quarters as singletons. The rearrangement links TRBV24-1 to TRBJ2-7; D uncertain. The clonotype comes from a man aged 55 to 70 with active or convalescent COVID-19. The sequenced sample was peripheral blood. The CDR3: CATSDPDNPYEQYF. The DNA for the CDR3 is TGTGCCACCAGTGACCCCGACAACCCCTACGAGCAGTACTTC.